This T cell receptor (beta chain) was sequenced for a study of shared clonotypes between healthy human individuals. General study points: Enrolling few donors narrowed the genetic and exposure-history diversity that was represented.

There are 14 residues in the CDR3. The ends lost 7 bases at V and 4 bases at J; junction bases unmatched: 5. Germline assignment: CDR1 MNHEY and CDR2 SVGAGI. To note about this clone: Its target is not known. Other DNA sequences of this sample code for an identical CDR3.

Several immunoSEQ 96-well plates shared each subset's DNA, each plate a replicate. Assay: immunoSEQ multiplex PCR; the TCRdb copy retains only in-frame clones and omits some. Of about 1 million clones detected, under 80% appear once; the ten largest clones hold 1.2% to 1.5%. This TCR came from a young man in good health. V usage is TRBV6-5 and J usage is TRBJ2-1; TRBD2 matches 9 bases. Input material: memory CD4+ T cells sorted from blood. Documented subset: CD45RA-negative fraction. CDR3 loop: CASKPGLAYNEQFF. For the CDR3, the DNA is TGTGCCAGCAAACCGGGACTAGCTTACAATGAGCAGTTCTTC.